This TCR beta chain was recorded in a study of T cell repertoires in cytomegalovirus infection. MiXCR was run by TCRdb on the reads, yielding one entry per CDR3 protein. The sample consists of 160,000 or so distinct CDR3 sequences, roughly a fifth of them appearing once. The CDR3 extends over 14 amino acids. CDR1 LNHNV and CDR2 YYDKDF come from the germline V gene (reference sequence). To note about this clonotype: Its antigen is not known. The junction differs from germline at one of its ends, possibly a read error.

The sample was CD8+ T cells from cultured PBMCs, taken from culture after CMV antigen stimulation. This chain uses TRBV15 with TRBJ2-7; 11 nucleotides line up with TRBD1. The receptor's source is a human donor in good health (CMV status not recorded). Some clones in this sample may be carry-over from other donors' samples. CDR3 bases: TGTGCCACCAGTAGAGGGACAGGGGGATACGAGCAGTACTTC. Its protein is CATSRGTGGYEQYF.